These 6 T cell receptor beta chains share one sample of origin, sequenced in a study of CD8+CD57+ T cells in acquired aplastic anemia (dated by TCRdb to the late 2010s). Sequenced on an Illumina HiSeq 2000. Profiling of TCR beta VDJ combinations and CDR3 sequences used genomic DNA as the template. TCRdb reprocessed the public reads (quality trimming at Q25 with fastp, clone calling with MiXCR) and kept in-frame beta chains. Identical CDR3 proteins give one entry, which carries the most common genes and DNA. In this sample the table shows under 200,000 distinct CDR3 sequences, around half of which occur a single time. About 1.8% of the sample belongs to the ten largest clones. The patients picked for sequencing were ones in whom flow cytometry had shown an expansion of CD8+CD57+ cells. Sequenced material: sorted CD4+, CD8+, or CD8+CD57+ T cells (not recorded which) from PBMCs. All receptors derive from a human donor with aplastic anemia.

A remark on this clonotype: This CDR3 is missing its conserved last phenylalanine or tryptophan, likely due to a read error. The chain employs TRBV27 and TRBJ1-5; D is uncertain. Germline assignment: CDR1 MNHEY and CDR2 SMNVEV (reference sequence). This CDR3 is 14 amino acids long. Trimming cost V 3 bases and J 4 bases, with 10 bases left between them. The DNA for the CDR3 is TGTGCCAGCAGTTTGGGCGGTCCTAATCAGCCCCAGCATCTT. Protein sequence: CASSLGGPNQPQHL.

This sequence joins TRBV12-5 and TRBJ2-3, with D perhaps TRBD1 or TRBD2 (6 bases each). Per germline, CDR1 LGHNT and CDR2 FRNRAP. The germline V and J ends were trimmed by 9 bases and 2 bases, with 12 bases remaining between them. The CDR3 consists of 13 residues. The CDR3 DNA is TGTGCTAGCAGAGGGGGGCACACAGATACGCAGTATTTT. Translation: CASRGGHTDTQYF.

The rearrangement joins TRBV5-6 to TRBJ2-1; 7 bases are a match to TRBD2. CDR1 and CDR2 from the germline V gene are SGHDT and YYEEEE. The CDR3 contains 14 residues. The trim removed 2 bases at V and 9 bases at J, leaving 8 bases unmatched. Here the CDR3 reads CASSLTSVYGEQFF. CDR3 sequence (DNA): TGTGCCAGCAGCTTAACTAGCGTATACGGTGAGCAGTTCTTC.

This chain uses TRBV20-1 with TRBJ2-3; D not certain. V was pared by 0 bases and J by 5 bases, with 15 bases between. Germline V gene data show CDR1 as DFQATT and CDR2 as SNEGSKA (reference sequence). This CDR3 comprises 15 residues. The CDR3 DNA sequence: TGCAGTGCTAGAGATCTAACTGAAAACGGAGATACGCAGTATTTT. Translated: CSARDLTENGDTQYF.

A single count supports this clonotype. V and J are TRBV15 and TRBJ2-7; no clear D gene. V was clipped by 1 base and J by 0 bases, with 7 bases between them. The CDR3 is 14 residues long. CDR1 and CDR2 (germline): LNHNV, YYDKDF (reference sequence). CDR3 amino acids: CATSRAGSSYEQYF. In DNA form, the CDR3 reads TGTGCCACCAGCAGAGCCGGAAGCTCCTACGAGCAGTACTTC.

The J gene is TRBJ2-2, the V gene TRBV29-1; the D gene is possibly TRBD2 (6 bases). V shed 8 bases and J shed 6 bases, with 16 bases lying between them. This CDR3 is 13 amino acids long. Germline lookup yields CDR1 SQVTM and CDR2 ANQGSEA. In nucleotides, the CDR3 is TGCAGCTTGGCCGCGGGGAGTGCCGGGGAGCTGTTTTTT. Its protein is CSLAAGSAGELFF.